The clone carrying this T cell receptor beta chain was seen only a few times. V lost 4 bases to trimming and J lost 5 bases, with 11 bases between them. CDR3 length: 13 residues. The V gene's germline CDR1 is MNHEY and CDR2 SVGEGT. Libraries were prepared by immunoSEQ multiplex PCR; TCRdb keeps only in-frame clonotypes and omits some of them. The repertoire holds 250,000 or so clones, around 87% seen once, with around 1.6% in the top ten. Individuals aged roughly 18 to 95 years were recruited from 24 US areas. Symptom resolution, clearance, or two negative PCRs marked the recovered donors of Cohort 3. This record comes from a study of blood T cell repertoires in COVID-19.

This chain joins TRBV6-2 or TRBV6-3 and TRBJ1-1; maybe TRBD1 (5 bases). The sample was PBMCs or T cells enriched from blood (not recorded which). The TCR originated in a woman aged 45-60 years who had recovered from COVID-19. The chain's CDR3 is CASSSRRGTEAFF. The CDR3 coding sequence is TGTGCCAGCAGTTCTAGACGGGGGACTGAAGCTTTCTTT.